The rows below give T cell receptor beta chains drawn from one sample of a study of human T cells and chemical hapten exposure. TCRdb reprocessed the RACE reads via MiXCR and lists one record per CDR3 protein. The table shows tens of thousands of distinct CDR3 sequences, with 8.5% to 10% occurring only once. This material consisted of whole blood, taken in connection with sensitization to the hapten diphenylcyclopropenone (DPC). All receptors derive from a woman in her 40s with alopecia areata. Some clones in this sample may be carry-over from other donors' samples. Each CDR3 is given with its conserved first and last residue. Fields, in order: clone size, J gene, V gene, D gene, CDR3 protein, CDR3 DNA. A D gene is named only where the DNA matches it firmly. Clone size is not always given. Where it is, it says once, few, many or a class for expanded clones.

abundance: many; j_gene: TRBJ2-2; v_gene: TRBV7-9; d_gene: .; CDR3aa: CASSLSKQSNTGELFF; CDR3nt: TGTGCCAGCAGCTTGTCTAAACAGTCGAACACCGGGGAGCTGTTTTTT
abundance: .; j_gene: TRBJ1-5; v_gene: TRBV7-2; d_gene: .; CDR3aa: CASRLSGDQPQHF; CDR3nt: TGTGCCAGCAGACTATCGGGGGATCAGCCCCAGCATTTT
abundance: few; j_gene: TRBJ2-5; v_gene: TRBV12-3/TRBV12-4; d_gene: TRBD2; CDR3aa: CASSFGLETETQYF; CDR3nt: TGTGCCAGCAGTTTCGGACTAGAAACGGAGACCCAGTACTTC
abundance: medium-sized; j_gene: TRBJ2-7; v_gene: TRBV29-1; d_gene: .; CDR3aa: CSVESAVRHEQYF; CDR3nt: TGCAGCGTTGAAAGTGCAGTGAGGCACGAGCAGTACTTC
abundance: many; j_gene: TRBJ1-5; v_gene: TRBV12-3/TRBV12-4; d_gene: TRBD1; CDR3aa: CASSPADRRGQPQHF; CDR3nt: TGTGCCAGCAGTCCGGCGGACAGGAGAGGACAGCCCCAGCATTTT
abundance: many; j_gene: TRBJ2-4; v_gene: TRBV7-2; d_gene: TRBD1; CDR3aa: CASSRDNRGQYF; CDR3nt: TGTGCCAGCAGCCGGGATAACAGGGGCCAGTACTTC
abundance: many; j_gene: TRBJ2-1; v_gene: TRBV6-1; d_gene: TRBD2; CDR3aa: CAIGLAGGRNEQFF; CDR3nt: TGTGCCATCGGACTAGCGGGGGGTAGGAATGAGCAGTTCTTC
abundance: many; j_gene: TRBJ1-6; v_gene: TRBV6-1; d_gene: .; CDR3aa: CASSYGESPLHF; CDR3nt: TGTGCCAGCAGTTACGGAGAATCACCCCTCCACTTT
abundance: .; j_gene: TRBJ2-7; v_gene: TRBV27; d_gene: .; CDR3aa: CASSFAQGTYEQYF; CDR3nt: TGTGCCAGCAGTTTTGCACAGGGCACCTACGAGCAGTACTTC
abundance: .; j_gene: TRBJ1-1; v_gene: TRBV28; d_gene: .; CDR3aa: CASSLMVLGGGGAFF; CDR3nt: TGTGCCAGCAGTTTAATGGTACTGGGGGGCGGAGGAGCTTTCTTT
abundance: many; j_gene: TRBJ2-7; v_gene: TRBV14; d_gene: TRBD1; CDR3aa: CASSQDRGREQYF; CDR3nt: TGTGCCAGCAGCCAAGACAGGGGGCGCGAGCAGTACTTC
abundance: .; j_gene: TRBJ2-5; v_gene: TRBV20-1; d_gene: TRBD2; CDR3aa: CSARRIPGLAGEFQETQYF; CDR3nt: TGCAGTGCTAGGCGCATCCCGGGACTAGCGGGGGAGTTTCAAGAGACCCAGTACTTC
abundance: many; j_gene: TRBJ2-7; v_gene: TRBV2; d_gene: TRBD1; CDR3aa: CASSWIGTGGNEQYF; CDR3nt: TGTGCCAGCAGCTGGATTGGGACAGGGGGCAACGAGCAGTACTTC
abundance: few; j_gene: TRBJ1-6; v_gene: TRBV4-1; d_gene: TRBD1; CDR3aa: CASSPQTGGQGRSYNSPLHF; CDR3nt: TGCGCCAGCAGCCCTCAGACAGGGGGGCAGGGGAGATCCTATAATTCACCCCTCCACTTT
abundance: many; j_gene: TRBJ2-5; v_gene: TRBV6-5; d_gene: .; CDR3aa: CASSYGETQYF; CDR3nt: TGTGCCAGCAGTTACGGAGAGACCCAGTACTTC
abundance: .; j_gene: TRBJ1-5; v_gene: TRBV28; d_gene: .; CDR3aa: CASRSDGSNQPQHF; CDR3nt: TGTGCCAGCAGGTCGGACGGTAGCAATCAGCCCCAGCATTTT
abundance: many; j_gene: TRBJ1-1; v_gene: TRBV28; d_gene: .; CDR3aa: CASSSRSTEAFF; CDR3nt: TGTGCCAGCAGCTCAAGGTCCACTGAAGCTTTCTTT
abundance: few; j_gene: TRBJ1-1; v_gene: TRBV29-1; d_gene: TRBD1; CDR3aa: CSVDRGLNTEAFF; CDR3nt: TGCAGCGTGGACAGGGGACTGAACACTGAAGCTTTCTTT
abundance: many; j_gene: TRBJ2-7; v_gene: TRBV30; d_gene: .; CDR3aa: CAWRGSSGYEQYF; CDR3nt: TGTGCCTGGAGGGGTAGCTCGGGCTACGAGCAGTACTTC
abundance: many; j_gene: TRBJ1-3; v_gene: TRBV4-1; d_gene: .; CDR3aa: CASSTRGGSGNTIYF; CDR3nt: TGCGCCAGCAGCACGCGAGGGGGTTCAGGAAACACCATATATTTT
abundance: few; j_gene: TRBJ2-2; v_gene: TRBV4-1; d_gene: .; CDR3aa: CASSQDDGRRTGELFF; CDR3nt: TGCGCCAGCAGCCAAGACGACGGTAGGAGGACCGGGGAGCTGTTTTTT
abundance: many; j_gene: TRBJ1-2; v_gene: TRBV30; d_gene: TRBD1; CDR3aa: CAWSPIDREGYTF; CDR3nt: TGTGCCTGGAGTCCGATCGACAGGGAAGGCTACACCTTC
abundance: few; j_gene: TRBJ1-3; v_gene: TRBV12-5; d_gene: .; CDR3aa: CASGWKGSGNTIYF; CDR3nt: TGTGCTAGTGGTTGGAAGGGATCTGGAAACACCATATATTTT
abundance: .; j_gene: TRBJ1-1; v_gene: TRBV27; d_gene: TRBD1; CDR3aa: CASSLNFGTGSTEAFF; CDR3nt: TGTGCCAGCAGTTTAAATTTCGGGACAGGTAGCACTGAAGCTTTCTTT
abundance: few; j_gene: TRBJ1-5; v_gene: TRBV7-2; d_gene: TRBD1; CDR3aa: CASSLAQGDSSNQPQHF; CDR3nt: TGTGCCAGCAGCTTAGCTCAGGGGGACAGTAGCAATCAGCCCCAGCATTTT
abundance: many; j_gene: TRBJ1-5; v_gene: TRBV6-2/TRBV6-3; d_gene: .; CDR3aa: CASSYGETLGNQPQHF; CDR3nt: TGTGCCAGCAGTTACGGAGAAACTTTAGGCAATCAGCCCCAGCATTTT
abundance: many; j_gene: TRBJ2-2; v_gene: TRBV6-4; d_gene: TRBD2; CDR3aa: CASSDGTSTGELFF; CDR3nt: TGTGCCAGCAGTGACGGGACTAGCACCGGGGAGCTGTTTTTT
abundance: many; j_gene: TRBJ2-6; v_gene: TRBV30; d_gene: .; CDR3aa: CAWRGTDLGANVLTF; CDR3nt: TGTGCCTGGAGGGGGACGGACCTAGGGGCCAACGTCCTGACTTTC
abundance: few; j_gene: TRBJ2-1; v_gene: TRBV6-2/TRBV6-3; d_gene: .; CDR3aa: CATISQRGVSLYNEQFF; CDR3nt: TGTGCCACCATTTCCCAGAGGGGGGTCTCGCTCTACAATGAGCAGTTCTTC
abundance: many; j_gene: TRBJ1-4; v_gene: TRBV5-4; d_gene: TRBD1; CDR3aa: CASSPGQGGEKLFF; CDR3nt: TGTGCCAGCAGCCCCGGCCAGGGGGGTGAAAAACTGTTTTTT
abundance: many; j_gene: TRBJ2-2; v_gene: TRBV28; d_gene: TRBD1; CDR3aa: CASSNRGKAGELFF; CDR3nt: TGTGCCAGCAGTAACAGGGGGAAGGCCGGGGAGCTGTTTTTT
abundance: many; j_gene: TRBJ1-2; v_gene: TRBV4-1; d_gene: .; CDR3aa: CASSQEPEGANYGYTF; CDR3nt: TGCGCCAGCAGCCAAGAACCCGAGGGGGCTAACTATGGCTACACCTTC
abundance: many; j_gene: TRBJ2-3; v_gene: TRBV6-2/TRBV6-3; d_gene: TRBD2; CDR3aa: CASSPMGLEADTQYF; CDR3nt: TGTGCCAGCAGTCCCATGGGACTAGAAGCAGATACGCAGTATTTT
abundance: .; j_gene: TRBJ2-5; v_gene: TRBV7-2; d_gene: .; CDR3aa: CASTVTRNLETQYF; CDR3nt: TGTGCCAGCACCGTAACTCGGAATCTAGAGACCCAGTACTTC
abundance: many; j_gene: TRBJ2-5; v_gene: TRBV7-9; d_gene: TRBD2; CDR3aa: CASSPESGGTKETQYF; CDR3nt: TGTGCCAGCAGCCCAGAGAGCGGGGGCACTAAGGAGACCCAGTACTTC
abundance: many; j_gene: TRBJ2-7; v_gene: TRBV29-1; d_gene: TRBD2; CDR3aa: CSATAGGEQYF; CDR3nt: TGCAGCGCTACTGCGGGGGGGGAGCAGTACTTC
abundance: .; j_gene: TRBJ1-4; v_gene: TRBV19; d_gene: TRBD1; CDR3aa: CASSWTGPKREKLFF; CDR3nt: TGTGCCAGTAGTTGGACAGGGCCAAAGCGTGAAAAACTGTTTTTT
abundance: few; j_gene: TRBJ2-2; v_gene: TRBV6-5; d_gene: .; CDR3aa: CASRKGRFQSGELFF; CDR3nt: TGTGCCAGCAGAAAAGGACGGTTTCAGTCCGGGGAGCTGTTTTTT
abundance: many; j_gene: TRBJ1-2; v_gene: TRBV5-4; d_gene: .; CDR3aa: CASSLDRGSEGYTF; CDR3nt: TGTGCCAGCAGCTTGGATAGGGGGAGCGAGGGCTACACCTTC
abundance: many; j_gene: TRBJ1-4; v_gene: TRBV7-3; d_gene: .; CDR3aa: CASSSAPNEKLFF; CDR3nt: TGTGCCAGCAGCTCCGCCCCCAATGAAAAACTGTTTTTT
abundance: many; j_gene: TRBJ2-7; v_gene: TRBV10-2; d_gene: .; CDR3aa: CASSGEYGGEQYF; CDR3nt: TGCGCCAGCAGTGGGGAATACGGGGGAGAGCAGTACTTC
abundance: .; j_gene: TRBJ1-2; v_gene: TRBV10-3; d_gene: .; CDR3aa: CAIGQYGYTF; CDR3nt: TGTGCCATTGGACAGTATGGCTACACCTTC
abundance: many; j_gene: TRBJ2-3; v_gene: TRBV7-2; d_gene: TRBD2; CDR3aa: CASSSGLAQYF; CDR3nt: TGTGCCAGCAGCTCAGGACTAGCTCAGTATTTT
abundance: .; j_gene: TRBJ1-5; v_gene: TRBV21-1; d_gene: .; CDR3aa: CASSDRLRQGGNQPQHF; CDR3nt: TGTGCCAGCAGCGATCGGCTTAGACAGGGTGGCAATCAGCCCCAGCATTTT
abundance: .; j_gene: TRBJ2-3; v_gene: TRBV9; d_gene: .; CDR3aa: CASSESTDTQYF; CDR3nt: TGTGCCAGCAGCGAATCTACAGATACGCAGTATTTT
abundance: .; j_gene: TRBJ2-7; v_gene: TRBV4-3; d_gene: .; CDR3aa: CASSQNGRDDYEQYF; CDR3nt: TGCGCCAGCAGCCAAAATGGCAGGGATGACTACGAGCAGTACTTC